This T cell receptor beta chain was retrieved from a study of a mutant IDH1 vaccine in newly diagnosed glioma. In the study overall: Most patients had radiochemotherapy with temozolomide before enrollment; others had one alone.

Sequencing used immunoSEQ multiplex PCR; TCRdb keeps in-frame clones, though not all of them. Of 35,000 to 50,000 clones listed, approximately 90% are singletons. As for time point: week 23, last vaccination. In the vaccine, a single dose held 300 ug of the mutant IDH1 20-mer peptide, along with topical imiquimod. This clone was seen a single time. Its antigen remains unidentified. Sequencing was performed on PBMCs, taken from a glioma patient whose treatment included an IDH1 peptide vaccine. The source of this sequence is a man aged 45-60 years with glioma.

The CDR3 DNA reads as TGTGCCTGGAGCGGGCTAGCGGACTCCTACGAGCAGTACTTC. Residues: CAWSGLADSYEQYF. The chain carries TRBV30 and TRBJ2-7; 7 nucleotides match TRBD2. Germline-derived CDR1 and CDR2 are GTSNPN and SVGIG (reference sequence). The CDR3 has 14 residues. The junction had 5 bases not matched to a gene; V was cut back by 3 bases and J by 0 bases.